These 11 T cell receptor beta chains were sequenced from one sample in a study of T-cell memory formation after mild COVID-19. Each CDR3 protein is one row after TCRdb ran MiXCR on the 5' RACE reads. This sample yields some 270,000 distinct CDR3 sequences, of which just over 15% are seen a single time; approximately 2.1% belongs to the top ten. The sample taken for sequencing was PBMCs or a T cell subset sorted from them (not recorded which). The receptors derive from an adult woman who had mild COVID-19 (a few samples of this study predate the infection). Cell type and time point are not known.

Ten or more counts support this clonotype. V and J are TRBV12-3 or TRBV12-4 and TRBJ2-7, with D perhaps matching TRBD1 (6 bases). V was cut by 5 bases and J by 6 bases, with 8 bases left in between. This CDR3 region has 11 residues. The CDR3 here is CASSQGLEQYF. CDR3 bases: TGTGCCAGCAGTCAGGGGCTCGAGCAGTACTTC.

V usage is TRBV6-5 and J usage is TRBJ2-7; no reliable D call. Deletions cut 6 bases from V and 2 bases from J, with 17 bases between. CDR3 length: 15 residues. The V gene's germline CDR1 is MNHEY and CDR2 SVGAGI. The CDR3 here is CASRSLLQFPYEQYF. Written as DNA, the CDR3 is TGTGCCAGCAGATCGCTATTACAGTTTCCCTACGAGCAGTACTTC.

The sample holds a few counts of this clonotype. The chain employs TRBV6-2 or TRBV6-3 and TRBJ1-6; D gene ambiguous. V lost 2 bases and J 9 bases, leaving 11 bases between the germline ends. This CDR3 has 14 residues. CDR1 MNHEY and CDR2 SVGEGT come from the germline V gene. CDR3 DNA: TGTGCCAGCAGTTACGTTGCCGAAACTTCACCCCTCCACTTT. Translation gives CASSYVAETSPLHF.

The J gene is TRBJ1-2, the V gene TRBV6-6; the D gene is possibly TRBD1 (6 bases). The V gene lost 7 bases and the J gene lost 7 bases, with 19 bases spanning the gap. The germline gives CDR1 MNHNY, CDR2 SVGAGI (reference sequence). The CDR3 extends over 14 amino acids. CDR3 amino acids: CASIKGGGASGYTF. DNA of the CDR3: TGTGCCAGCATCAAGGGCGGGGGGGCGTCTGGCTACACCTTC.

The V gene is TRBV12-3 or TRBV12-4, the J gene TRBJ2-7; D assignment may be TRBD1 or TRBD2 (5 bases each). The CDR3 covers 17 residues. V was shortened by 5 bases and J by 0 bases, with 20 bases between the two germline ends. CDR3 residues: CASSPSSGTVSSYEQYF. Here the CDR3 DNA reads TGTGCCAGCAGTCCCTCCTCGGGGACGGTAAGCTCCTACGAGCAGTACTTC.

The rearrangement uses TRBV9 and TRBJ2-7; possible D gene TRBD2, 5 bases. Trimming shortened V by 0 bases and J by 1 base, and 11 bases separated the two germline ends. Germline V gene data show CDR1 as SGDLS and CDR2 as YYNGEE. CDR3 length: 15 residues. In DNA, the CDR3 is TGTGCCAGCAGCGTAGAGATGGGAGAGTCCTACGAGCAGTACTTC. The encoded protein is CASSVEMGESYEQYF.

This chain connects TRBV25-1 to TRBJ2-7; D could derive from TRBD1 or TRBD2 (5 bases each). Germline CDR1 MGHDK, CDR2 SYGVNS. Trimming removed 5 bases at V and 0 bases at J, with 14 bases between. The CDR3 is 15 amino acids. CDR3 DNA: TGTGCCAGCAGTCTAACGGGACGGAGCTCCTACGAGCAGTACTTC. Its protein is CASSLTGRSSYEQYF.

This chain joins TRBV5-1 and TRBJ1-2; D is undetermined. V lost 3 bases and J 4 bases, leaving 16 bases between the germline ends. The CDR3 spans 15 residues. Germline lookup yields CDR1 SGHRS and CDR2 YFSETQ. CDR3 amino acids: CASSSESWGSYGYTF. CDR3 in DNA: TGCGCCAGCAGCTCTGAGTCTTGGGGAAGCTATGGCTACACCTTC.

There are many counts of this clonotype. The genes are TRBV20-1 and TRBJ2-7; D is perhaps TRBD2 (6 bases). CDR3 size: 18 residues. Germline loops: CDR1 DFQATT, CDR2 SNEGSKA (reference sequence). The V gene lost 4 bases and the J gene lost 3 bases, with 28 bases spanning the gap. CDR3 bases: TGCAGTGCTACCCCTCGGGGAGGCCGACGGGTCGGGGGCTACGAGCAGTACTTC. This codes for CSATPRGGRRVGGYEQYF.

The table lists this clonotype with a few counts. The chain employs TRBV5-5 and TRBJ2-5; the D gene is possibly TRBD1 (6 bases). Germline CDR1 SGHKS, CDR2 YYEKEE (reference sequence). CDR3 size: 13 residues. V was shortened by 4 bases and J by 5 bases, with 12 bases between the two germline ends. The CDR3 region is CASSNRVQETQYF. CDR3 nucleotides: TGTGCCAGCAGCAACAGGGTCCAGGAGACCCAGTACTTC.

This clonotype has a count of ten or more. The CDR3 region has the DNA TGCAGTGCTATGGGCGGACTAGCGGGACCGATCTCCTACAATGAGCAGTTCTTC. Translation: CSAMGGLAGPISYNEQFF. The chain carries TRBV20-1 and TRBJ2-1; the match to TRBD2 covers 12 bases. With 4 bases clipped from V and 0 bases from J, the junction kept 10 bases outside the gene matches. Germline CDR1 and CDR2: DFQATT and SNEGSKA (reference sequence). This CDR3 comprises 18 residues.